These T cell receptor beta chains were read from a single sample in a study of T cells in Graves' hyperthyroidism and ophthalmopathy. MiXCR was run by TCRdb on the multiplex PCR reads, yielding one entry per CDR3 protein. Of about 350,000 distinct CDR3 sequences listed, roughly an eighth are singletons. The specimen was blood. These receptor sequences come from a woman between 35 and 50 years old with Graves' ophthalmopathy. Each CDR3 is given with its conserved first and last residue. D genes are given only for firm matches. The size field is filled for only some rows; it gives once, few, many or a size class.

J gene	clone size	D gene	V gene	CDR3 protein	CDR3 DNA
TRBJ1-5	many	TRBD1	TRBV2	CASRDRGFQDQPQHF	TGTGCCAGCAGGGACAGGGGGTTTCAGGATCAGCCCCAGCATTTT
TRBJ2-5	.	.	TRBV19	CASSDLSETQYF	TGTGCCAGTAGTGACCTCTCGGAGACCCAGTACTTC
TRBJ2-7	many	TRBD2	TRBV20-1	CSARDFSGRSEQYF	TGCAGTGCTAGAGATTTTAGCGGGAGATCAGAGCAGTACTTC
TRBJ2-5	few	.	TRBV20-1	CSARFGETQYF	TGCAGTGCTAGATTTGGGGAGACCCAGTACTTC
TRBJ2-7	many	.	TRBV11-1	CASSYTAISSYEQYF	TGTGCCAGCAGCTACACGGCTATCTCCTCCTACGAGCAGTACTTC
TRBJ2-1	many	TRBD2	TRBV15	CATSRKREGPDEQFF	TGTGCCACCAGCAGAAAGCGGGAGGGCCCGGATGAGCAGTTCTTC
TRBJ1-3	.	TRBD1	TRBV25-1	CASSGQGYTIYF	TGTGCCAGCAGTGGACAGGGGTACACCATATATTTT
TRBJ1-2	.	TRBD1	TRBV29-1	CSVRTGEENGYTF	TGCAGCGTCCGAACAGGGGAGGAGAACGGCTACACCTTC
TRBJ2-1	.	.	TRBV7-3	CASSSLGAGAEQFF	TGTGCCAGCAGCTCTCTGGGGGCGGGAGCTGAGCAGTTCTTC
TRBJ2-2	many	.	TRBV6-1	CASTDRVRIDTGELFF	TGTGCCAGCACTGATAGGGTCCGGATTGACACCGGGGAGCTGTTTTTT
TRBJ1-1	many	.	TRBV2	CASSLDSETEAFF	TGTGCCAGCAGTCTGGACAGTGAGACTGAAGCTTTCTTT
TRBJ1-2	.	TRBD1	TRBV30	CAWHRDRESGYTF	TGTGCCTGGCACCGGGACAGGGAGTCTGGCTACACCTTC
TRBJ2-3	.	.	TRBV12-3/TRBV12-4	CASSGGRFRTDTQYF	TGTGCCAGCAGCGGGGGACGATTTCGCACAGATACGCAGTATTTT
TRBJ1-4	once	.	TRBV2	CASSERAATNEKLFF	TGTGCCAGCAGTGAAAGGGCAGCAACTAATGAAAAACTGTTTTTT
TRBJ1-1	few	.	TRBV2	CASSEARGIVGTEAFF	TGTGCCAGCAGTGAAGCGCGGGGGATAGTCGGCACTGAAGCTTTCTTT
TRBJ1-3	.	.	TRBV15	CATSRDRAPGNTIYF	TGTGCCACCAGCAGAGATAGGGCGCCAGGAAACACCATATATTTT
TRBJ1-1	.	.	TRBV25-1	CASSRGLIRRNTEAFF	TGTGCCAGCAGCCGCGGTTTAATACGTCGGAACACTGAAGCTTTCTTT
TRBJ2-5	.	.	TRBV5-1	CASSLEGRGQETQYF	TGCGCCAGCAGCTTGGAGGGCAGGGGCCAAGAGACCCAGTACTTC
TRBJ1-3	many	TRBD1	TRBV13	CASSRDRVDGNTIYF	TGTGCCAGCAGCCGGGACAGGGTAGATGGAAACACCATATATTTT
TRBJ2-7	many	TRBD2	TRBV28	CASSLMGISGRLPLTYEQYF	TGTGCCAGCAGTTTAATGGGTATAAGCGGGAGGCTCCCACTAACTTACGAGCAGTACTTC
TRBJ1-3	many	.	TRBV2	CASSEWGLSGNTIYF	TGTGCCAGCAGTGAATGGGGGCTCTCTGGAAACACCATATATTTT
TRBJ1-6	few	.	TRBV9	CASSVDHYNSPLHF	TGTGCCAGCAGCGTAGACCACTATAATTCACCCCTCCACTTT
TRBJ2-1	many	TRBD1	TRBV7-2	CASSQRGRDRAGNEQFF	TGTGCCAGCAGCCAAAGAGGACGGGACAGGGCTGGGAATGAGCAGTTCTTC
TRBJ2-1	many	.	TRBV28	CASSGAGAGAINEQFF	TGTGCCAGCAGTGGGGCTGGGGCAGGGGCTATAAATGAGCAGTTCTTC
TRBJ2-5	many	.	TRBV6-2/TRBV6-3	CASSYEDRRETQYF	TGTGCCAGCAGTTACGAAGACAGGAGGGAGACCCAGTACTTC
TRBJ1-2	many	.	TRBV6-5	CASSYDQGISPGRGYTF	TGTGCCAGCAGTTACGACCAGGGGATATCTCCCGGTAGGGGCTACACCTTC
TRBJ1-1	many	.	TRBV12-3/TRBV12-4	CASSKQGISEAFF	TGTGCCAGCAGTAAGCAGGGGATCTCTGAAGCTTTCTTT
TRBJ1-1	many	TRBD1	TRBV6-1	CASSYFYSQGDTEAFF	TGTGCCAGCAGTTACTTCTACTCGCAGGGGGACACTGAAGCTTTCTTT
TRBJ2-7	.	.	TRBV19	CASSIGGGYEQYF	TGTGCCAGTAGTATCGGAGGGGGGTACGAGCAGTACTTC
TRBJ1-6	.	.	TRBV5-1	CASSSRTDYNSPLHF	TGCGCCAGCAGCTCTCGGACAGATTATAATTCACCCCTCCACTTT
TRBJ2-3	many	TRBD1	TRBV28	CASRPYRGSDTQYF	TGTGCCAGCAGACCATACAGGGGGTCAGATACGCAGTATTTT
TRBJ1-5	many	.	TRBV27	CASSFLSNQPQHF	TGTGCCAGCAGTTTCCTTAGCAATCAGCCCCAGCATTTT
TRBJ2-3	many	TRBD1	TRBV3-1	CASRSQGATDTQYF	TGTGCCAGCCGATCACAGGGGGCCACAGATACGCAGTATTTT
TRBJ2-3	many	TRBD2	TRBV6-5	CASSYSGLTPGTDTQYF	TGTGCCAGCAGTTACTCGGGACTAACCCCGGGCACAGATACGCAGTATTTT
TRBJ1-1	many	.	TRBV7-8	CASSLALYTEAFF	TGTGCCAGCAGCTTAGCTTTATACACTGAAGCTTTCTTT
TRBJ2-1	many	.	TRBV2	CASRWNNEQFF	TGTGCCAGCCGCTGGAATAATGAGCAGTTCTTC
TRBJ2-1	few	.	TRBV9	CASSVSGTNNEQFF	TGTGCCAGCAGCGTATCCGGGACCAACAATGAGCAGTTCTTC
TRBJ2-7	few	.	TRBV11-2	CASSFEAAYEQYF	TGTGCCAGCAGCTTCGAGGCCGCCTACGAGCAGTACTTC
TRBJ2-7	many	.	TRBV29-1	CSVDGFYEQYF	TGCAGCGTCGATGGATTCTACGAGCAGTACTTC
TRBJ2-7	many	TRBD2	TRBV27	CASSLIPPLTSGSSYEQYF	TGTGCCAGCAGTTTAATTCCCCCCCTGACTAGCGGGAGCTCCTACGAGCAGTACTTC
TRBJ1-3	many	.	TRBV10-3	CASIGVSSGNTIYF	TGTGCCTCCATAGGGGTCAGCTCTGGAAACACCATATATTTT
TRBJ2-6	.	TRBD1	TRBV5-5	CASSETGTGVPGANVLTF	TGTGCCAGCAGCGAGACCGGGACAGGGGTACCTGGGGCCAACGTCCTGACTTTC